This T cell receptor (beta chain) is from a study of human T cells and chemical hapten exposure. Turning to the study itself: Reading of the patch tests, which applied 0.01% DPC to the upper back, occurred at 6 days.

TCRdb called the RACE reads again in MiXCR, with one record for every CDR3 protein. Among about 380,000 distinct CDR3 sequences listed, about 4.8% were seen once. This clonotype was found many times. Sample time point: patch test 1, 2 weeks after DPC sensitization. The treatment denotes: therapeutic diphenylcyclopropenone sensitization with weekly scalp DPC. Unfractionated whole blood was the source from which total RNA was extracted. Losses at the gene ends were 6 bases for V and 6 bases for J; bases not matched to a gene: 1. Germline V gene sequence: CDR1 SQVTM, CDR2 ANQGSEA. This CDR3 spans 11 amino acids.

This chain uses TRBV29-1 with TRBJ2-2, with TRBD1 identical over 7 bases. Sequences were derived from whole blood, sampled in connection with sensitization to the hapten diphenylcyclopropenone (DPC). This TCR derives from a woman aged 50 to 60 with alopecia areata. Some clones in this sample may be carry-over from other donors' samples. Here the CDR3 DNA reads TGCAGCGTCCAGGGGGCCGGGGAGCTGTTTTTT. Translating gives CSVQGAGELFF.